Detailed here is one T cell receptor beta chain. The data were obtained in a study of blood T cell repertoires in COVID-19. The V and J ends lost 7 bases and 4 bases respectively, with 11 bases between them. This CDR3 comprises 13 residues. Germline V gene sequence: CDR1 ENHRY, CDR2 SYGVKD. Assay used: immunoSEQ multiplex PCR; TCRdb lists only in-frame clones, some missing. In the table there are some 110,000 clones, roughly 85% of which are singletons. This receptor was obtained from a woman older than 75 with COVID-19, enrolled during active disease. The chain uses TRBV10-3 and TRBJ1-5; unclear D gene. Sequenced: peripheral blood. The CDR3 nucleotides read TGTGCCATCACGGAGGGATGGAATCAGCCCCAGCATTTT. The encoded protein is CAITEGWNQPQHF.